The 8 T cell receptor beta chains below all came from one sample that was sequenced in a study of Ad26.COV2.S vaccination and SARS-CoV-2 variants. Treatment noted: roughly 20 received Ad26.COV2.S at low or high dose, single or two shots; 5 received placebo; per-sample allocation not given. Day 63 after the first vaccine or placebo injection was the time point for sampling. This table comes from immunoSEQ multiplex PCR, and its TCRdb copy is limited to in-frame clones, with some not included. The sample holds around 450,000 clones, 75% to 90% seen once. The sequencing used peripheral blood, collected in a trial of Ad26.COV2.S vaccine versus placebo. These receptors were obtained from a person between 18 and 65 years old who received the Ad26.COV2.S COVID-19 vaccine or a placebo.

The chain uses TRBV7-2 and TRBJ1-3, with D maybe TRBD1 (6 bases). Germline V gene lookup returns CDR1 SGHTA and CDR2 FQGNSA. This CDR3 has 16 residues. The V gene lost 6 bases and the J gene lost 3 bases, with 18 bases spanning the gap. Here the CDR3 DNA reads TGTGCCAGCAGTCTCCGGCGGGGGCTAGGTGGAAACACCATATATTTT. It yields the protein CASSLRRGLGGNTIYF.

J is TRBJ2-7 and V is TRBV27; 7 bases fit TRBD2. V lost 5 bases, J lost 0 bases, and 7 bases stayed unmatched. This CDR3 comprises 15 residues. Germline V gene sequence: CDR1 MNHEY, CDR2 SMNVEV (reference sequence). The CDR3 sequence: CASSLTGTNSYEQYF. The CDR3 DNA reads TGTGCCAGCAGTCTAACCGGGACTAACTCCTACGAGCAGTACTTC.

J is TRBJ2-7 and V is TRBV5-1; D gene ambiguous. CDR1 and CDR2 from the germline V gene are SGHRS and YFSETQ. Trimming stripped 3 bases from V and 2 bases from J, with 12 bases between. The CDR3 covers 14 residues. CDR3 nucleotide sequence: TGCGCCAGCAGCTCTAGGACCGAGACCTACGAGCAGTACTTC. Translated, it gives CASSSRTETYEQYF.

J is TRBJ2-7 and V is TRBV6-2 or TRBV6-3; weak D call: TRBD2 (5 bases). Germline assignment: CDR1 MNHEY and CDR2 SVGEGT. V was clipped by 6 bases and J by 2 bases, with 17 bases between them. The CDR3 is 15 amino acids. This CDR3 is CASSQWSGGPYEQYV. The CDR3, as DNA: TGTGCCAGCAGCCAATGGTCGGGCGGGCCCTACGAGCAGTACGTC.

The chain has TRBV19 and TRBJ2-5; 7 positions agree with TRBD1. J gave up 5 bases and V 6 bases, and 6 bases lay outside the gene matches. This CDR3 region has 13 residues. Germline CDR1 and CDR2: LNHDA and SQIVND (reference sequence). The CDR3 sequence is CASSFPRGETQYF. The CDR3 coding sequence is TGTGCCAGTAGCTTCCCCAGGGGGGAGACCCAGTACTTC.

This chain links TRBV11-2 with TRBJ1-4, with D unclear. There are 14 residues in the CDR3. The V end lost 5 bases, the J end lost 8 bases, and 15 bases lay between the germline ends. Germline V gives CDR1 SGHAT, CDR2 FQNNGV. CDR3 coding DNA: TGTGCCAGCAGCACCATCCGAGGACGGGAAAAACTGTTTTTT. It codes for CASSTIRGREKLFF.

This chain links TRBV2 with TRBJ1-5, with D possibly matching TRBD1 (6 bases). V was shortened by 1 base and J by 0 bases, with 13 bases between the two germline ends. In germline, CDR1 is SNHLY, CDR2 FYNNEI. The CDR3 is 17 amino acids. CDR3 bases: TGTGCCAGCAGTGAAGACAGGGAAGATTATAGCAATCAGCCCCAGCATTTT. Translated: CASSEDREDYSNQPQHF. The full variable domain, its missing parts supplied by reference TRBV2 and TRBJ1-5, is EPEVTQTPSHQVTQMGQEVILRCVPISNHLYFYWYRQILGQKVEFLVSFYNNEISEKSEIFDDQFSVERPDGSNFTLKIRSTKLEDSAMYFCASSEDREDYSNQPQHFGDGTRLSIL.

The V gene is TRBV6-2 or TRBV6-3, the J gene TRBJ2-5, with 8 positions matching TRBD1. V was pared by 1 base and J by 4 bases, with 5 bases of the junction left unmatched. Germline assignment: CDR1 MNHEY and CDR2 SVGEGT. CDR3 length: 15 amino acids. CDR3 amino acids: CASSYWDRYPETQYF. In DNA, the CDR3 is TGTGCCAGCAGTTACTGGGACAGGTACCCAGAGACCCAGTACTTC.